This T cell receptor beta chain was retrieved from a study of shared clonotypes between healthy human individuals. The study, taken as a whole, reports: Relative to their counterparts shared across all four donors, non-shared clonotypes exhibited diminished generation probabilities.

Produced via immunoSEQ multiplex PCR; TCRdb's table is partial and in-frame only. The top ten hold about 0.36% of the sample, which has a few million clones, 85% to 95% seen once. V was shortened by 4 bases and J by 2 bases, with 13 bases between the two germline ends. This CDR3 is 15 amino acids long. Per the germline V gene, CDR1 is SGHRS and CDR2 is YFSETQ. On this clone: Its antigen is as yet unknown.

The chain has TRBV5-1 and TRBJ1-3; perhaps TRBD1 as D (6 bases). Sequencing used naive CD4+ T cells from PBMCs. Subset defined: CD45RA+ positively selected. This sequence originates from a man younger than 35 in good health. Some clones in this sample may be carry-over from other donors' samples. The DNA for the CDR3 is TGCGCCAGCAGCCTGGACGGGGGCGCTGGAAACACCATATATTTT. This encodes CASSLDGGAGNTIYF.